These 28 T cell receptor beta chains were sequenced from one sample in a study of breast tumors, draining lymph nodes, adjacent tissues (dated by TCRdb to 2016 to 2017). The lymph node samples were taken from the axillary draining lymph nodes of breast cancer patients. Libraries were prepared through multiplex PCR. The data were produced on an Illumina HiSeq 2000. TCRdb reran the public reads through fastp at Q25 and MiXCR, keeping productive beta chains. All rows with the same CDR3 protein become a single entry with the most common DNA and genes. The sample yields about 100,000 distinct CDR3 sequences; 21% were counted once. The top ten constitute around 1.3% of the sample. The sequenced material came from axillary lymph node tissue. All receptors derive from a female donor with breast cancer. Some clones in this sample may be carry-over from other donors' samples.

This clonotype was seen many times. DNA for the CDR3: TGTGCCAGCAGCCCGACAGCTTTAACTTACAATGAGCAGTTCTTC. It translates to CASSPTALTYNEQFF. V gene TRBV25-1 combines with J gene TRBJ2-1, with a weak D call TRBD1 (5 bases). Per the germline V gene, CDR1 is MGHDK and CDR2 is SYGVNS. The V end was cut by 6 bases, the J end by 4 bases, with 16 bases between. The CDR3 sequence is 15 residues long.

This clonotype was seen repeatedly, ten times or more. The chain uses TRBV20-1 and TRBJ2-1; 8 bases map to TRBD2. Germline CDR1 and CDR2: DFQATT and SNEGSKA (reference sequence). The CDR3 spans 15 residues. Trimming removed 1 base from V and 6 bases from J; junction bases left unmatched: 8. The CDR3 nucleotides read TGCAGTGCTAGAGGAGGAGCGGGGGTTTTCAATGAGCAGTTCTTC. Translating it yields CSARGGAGVFNEQFF.

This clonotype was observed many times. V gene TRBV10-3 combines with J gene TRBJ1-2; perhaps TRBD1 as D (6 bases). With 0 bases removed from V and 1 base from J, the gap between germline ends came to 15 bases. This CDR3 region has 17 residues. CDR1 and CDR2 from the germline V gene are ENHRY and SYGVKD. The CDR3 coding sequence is TGTGCCATCAGTGAGTCATACAGTGGGACACATAACTATGGCTACACCTTC. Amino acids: CAISESYSGTHNYGYTF.

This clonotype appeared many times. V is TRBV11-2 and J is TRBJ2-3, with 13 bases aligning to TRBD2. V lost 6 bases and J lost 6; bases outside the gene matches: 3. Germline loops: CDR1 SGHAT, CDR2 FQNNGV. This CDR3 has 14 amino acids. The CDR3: CASRMGLAGDTQYF. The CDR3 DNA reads TGTGCCAGCAGAATGGGACTAGCGGGGGATACGCAGTATTTT.

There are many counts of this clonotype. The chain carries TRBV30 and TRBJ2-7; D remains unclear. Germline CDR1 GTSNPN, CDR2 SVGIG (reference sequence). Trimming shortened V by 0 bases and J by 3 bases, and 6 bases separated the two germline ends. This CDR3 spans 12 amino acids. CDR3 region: CAWSVTGYEQYF. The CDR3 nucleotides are TGTGCCTGGAGTGTAACGGGCTACGAGCAGTACTTC.

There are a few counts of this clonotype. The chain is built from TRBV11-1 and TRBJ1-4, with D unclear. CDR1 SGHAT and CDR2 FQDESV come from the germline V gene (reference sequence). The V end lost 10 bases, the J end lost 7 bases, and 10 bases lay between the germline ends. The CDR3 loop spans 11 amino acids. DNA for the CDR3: TGTGCCACAGCATCGGGTGAAAAACTGTTTTTT. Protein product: CATASGEKLFF.

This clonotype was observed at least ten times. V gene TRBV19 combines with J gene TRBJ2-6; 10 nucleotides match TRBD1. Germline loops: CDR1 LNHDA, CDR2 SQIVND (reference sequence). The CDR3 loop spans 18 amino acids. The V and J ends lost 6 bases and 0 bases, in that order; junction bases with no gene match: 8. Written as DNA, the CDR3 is TGTGCCAGTAGCGGGGACAGGGGACATAGCTCTGGGGCCAACGTCCTGACTTTC. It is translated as CASSGDRGHSSGANVLTF.

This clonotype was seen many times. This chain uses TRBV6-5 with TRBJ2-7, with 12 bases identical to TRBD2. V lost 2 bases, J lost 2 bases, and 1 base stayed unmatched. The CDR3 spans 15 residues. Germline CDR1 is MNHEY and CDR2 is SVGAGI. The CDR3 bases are TGTGCCAGCAGTTACCGGACTAGCGGGACCTACGAGCAGTACTTC. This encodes CASSYRTSGTYEQYF.

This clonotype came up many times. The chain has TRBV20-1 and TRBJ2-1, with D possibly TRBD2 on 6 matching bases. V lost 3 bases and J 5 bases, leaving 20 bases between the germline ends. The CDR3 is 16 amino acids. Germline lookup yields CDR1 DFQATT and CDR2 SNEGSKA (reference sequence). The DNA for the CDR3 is TGCAGTGCTAGTCGCCTGGGGGACTCCCCAGACAATGAGCAGTTCTTC. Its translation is CSASRLGDSPDNEQFF.

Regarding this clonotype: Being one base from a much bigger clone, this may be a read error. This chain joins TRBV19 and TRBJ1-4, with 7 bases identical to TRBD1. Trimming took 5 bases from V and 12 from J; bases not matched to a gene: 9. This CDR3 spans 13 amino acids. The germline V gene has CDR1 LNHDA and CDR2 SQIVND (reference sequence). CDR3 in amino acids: CASSYRGNEELFF. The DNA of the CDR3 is TGTGCCAGTAGTTACAGGGGAAACGAAGAACTGTTTTTT.

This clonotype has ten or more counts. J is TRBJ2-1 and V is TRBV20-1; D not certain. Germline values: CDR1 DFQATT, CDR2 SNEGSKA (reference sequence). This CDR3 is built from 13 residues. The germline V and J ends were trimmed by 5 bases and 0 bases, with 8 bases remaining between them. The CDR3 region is CSASASSYNEQFF. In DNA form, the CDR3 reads TGCAGTGCTTCAGCGAGCTCCTACAATGAGCAGTTCTTC.

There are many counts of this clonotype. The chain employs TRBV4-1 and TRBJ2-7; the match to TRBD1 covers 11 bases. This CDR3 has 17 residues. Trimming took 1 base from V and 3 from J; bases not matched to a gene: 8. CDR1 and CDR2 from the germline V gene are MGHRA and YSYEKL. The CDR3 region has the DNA TGCGCCAGCAGCCAAGTTGCTGGACAGGGGGCTTTCTACGAGCAGTACTTC. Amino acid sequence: CASSQVAGQGAFYEQYF.

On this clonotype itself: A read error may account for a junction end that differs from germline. The CDR3 region has the DNA TGCGCCAGCAGATATGAACAGGGGTATGGCTACACCTTC. Its translation: CASRYEQGYGYTF. The chain uses TRBV5-5 and TRBJ1-2, with 7 bases aligning to TRBD1. This CDR3 is built from 13 residues. CDR1 SGHKS and CDR2 YYEKEE come from the germline V gene (reference sequence).

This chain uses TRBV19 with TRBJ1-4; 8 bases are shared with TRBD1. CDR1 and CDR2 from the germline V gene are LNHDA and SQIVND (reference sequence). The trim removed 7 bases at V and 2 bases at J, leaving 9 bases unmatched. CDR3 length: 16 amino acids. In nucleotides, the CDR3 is TGTGCCAGTACCAGACAGGGGCCGGTGACTAATGAAAAACTGTTTTTT. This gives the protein CASTRQGPVTNEKLFF. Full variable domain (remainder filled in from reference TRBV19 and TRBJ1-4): DGGITQSPKYLFRKEGQNVTLSCEQNLNHDAMYWYRQDPGQGLRLIYYSQIVNDFQKGDIAEGYSVSREKKESFPLTVTSAQKNPTAFYLCASTRQGPVTNEKLFFGSGTQLSVL.

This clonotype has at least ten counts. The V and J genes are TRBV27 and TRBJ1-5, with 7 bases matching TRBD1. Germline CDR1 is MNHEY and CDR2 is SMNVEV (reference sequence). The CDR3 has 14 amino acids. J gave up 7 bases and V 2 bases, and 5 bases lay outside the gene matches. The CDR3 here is CASSLKQGRQPQHF. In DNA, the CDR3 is TGTGCCAGCAGTTTAAAACAGGGGCGCCAGCCCCAGCATTTT.

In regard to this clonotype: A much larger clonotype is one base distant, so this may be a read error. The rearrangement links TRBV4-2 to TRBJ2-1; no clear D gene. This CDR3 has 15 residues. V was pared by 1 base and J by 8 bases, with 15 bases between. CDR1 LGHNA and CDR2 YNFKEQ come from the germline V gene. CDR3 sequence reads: CASSQGNLGLDEQFF. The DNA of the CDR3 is TGTGCCAGCAGCCAAGGCAATCTAGGGCTTGATGAGCAGTTCTTC.

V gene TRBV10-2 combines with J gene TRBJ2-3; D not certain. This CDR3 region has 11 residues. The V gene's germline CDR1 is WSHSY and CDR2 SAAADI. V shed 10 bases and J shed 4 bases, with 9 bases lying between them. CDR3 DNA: TGCGCCACCTCCAGCGCAGATACGCAGTATTTT. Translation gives CATSSADTQYF.

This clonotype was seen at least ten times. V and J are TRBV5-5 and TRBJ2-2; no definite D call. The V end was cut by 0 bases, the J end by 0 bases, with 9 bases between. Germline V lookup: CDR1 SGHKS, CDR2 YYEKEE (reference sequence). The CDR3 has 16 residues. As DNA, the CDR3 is TGTGCCAGCAGCTTGGAAGAAAAAGCGAACACCGGGGAGCTGTTTTTT. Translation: CASSLEEKANTGELFF.

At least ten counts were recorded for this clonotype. In DNA form, the CDR3 reads TGTGCCAGCAGCTTAATGGTTGATAGAACGAATGAGCAGTTCTTC. Encoded protein: CASSLMVDRTNEQFF. This chain uses TRBV7-3 with TRBJ2-1, with D uncertain. Germline V gene sequence: CDR1 SGHTA, CDR2 FQGTGA. V was shortened by 1 base and J by 7 bases, with 14 bases between the two germline ends. The CDR3 sequence is 15 residues long. The entire variable domain, with the rest obtained from reference TRBV7-3 and TRBJ2-1, is as follows: GAGVSQTPSNKVTEKGKYVELRCDPISGHTALYWYRQSLGQGPEFLIYFQGTGAADDSGLPNDRFFAVRPEGSVSTLKIQRTERGDSAVYLCASSLMVDRTNEQFFGPGTRLTVL.

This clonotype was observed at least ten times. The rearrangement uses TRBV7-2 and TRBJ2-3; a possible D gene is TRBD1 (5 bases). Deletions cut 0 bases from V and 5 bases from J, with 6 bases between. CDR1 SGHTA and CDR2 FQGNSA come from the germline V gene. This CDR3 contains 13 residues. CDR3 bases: TGTGCCAGCAGCTTAGCGGGGCGAGATACGCAGTATTTT. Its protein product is CASSLAGRDTQYF. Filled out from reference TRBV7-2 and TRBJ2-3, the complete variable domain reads GAGVSQSPSNKVTEKGKDVELRCDPISGHTALYWYRQSLGQGLEFLIYFQGNSAPDKSGLPSDRFSAERTGGSVSTLTIQRTQQEDSAVYLCASSLAGRDTQYFGPGTRLTVL.

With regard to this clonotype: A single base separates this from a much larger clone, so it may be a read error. DNA for the CDR3: TGTGCCTACACAACTTCAGGGGCGGCTTATGGCTACACCTTC. This gives the protein CAYTTSGAAYGYTF. The rearrangement links TRBV30 to TRBJ1-2, with TRBD1 as a possible D gene (6 bases). V was pared by 7 bases and J by 5 bases, with 20 bases between. Germline V gene lookup returns CDR1 GTSNPN and CDR2 SVGIG (reference sequence). The CDR3 has 14 residues.

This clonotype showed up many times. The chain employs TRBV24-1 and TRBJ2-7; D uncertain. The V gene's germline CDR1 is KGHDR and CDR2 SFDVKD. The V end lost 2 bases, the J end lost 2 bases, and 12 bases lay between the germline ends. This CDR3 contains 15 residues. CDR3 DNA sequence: TGTGCCACCAGTGATTCAAGGACCCTAACCTACGAGCAGTACTTC. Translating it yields CATSDSRTLTYEQYF.

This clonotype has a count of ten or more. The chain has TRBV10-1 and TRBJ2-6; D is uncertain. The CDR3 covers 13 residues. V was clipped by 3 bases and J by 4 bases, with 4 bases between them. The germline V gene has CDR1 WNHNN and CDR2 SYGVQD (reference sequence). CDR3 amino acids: CASSDSGANVLTF. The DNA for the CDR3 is TGCGCCAGCAGTGATTCGGGGGCCAACGTCCTGACTTTC.

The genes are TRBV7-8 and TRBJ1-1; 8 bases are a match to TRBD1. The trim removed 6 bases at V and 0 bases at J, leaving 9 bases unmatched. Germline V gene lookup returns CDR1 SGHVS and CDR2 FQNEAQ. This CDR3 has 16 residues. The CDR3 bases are TGTGCCAGCAGAGATAACAGGGGGGGGGTGAACACTGAAGCTTTCTTT. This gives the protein CASRDNRGGVNTEAFF. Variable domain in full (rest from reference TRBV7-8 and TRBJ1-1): GAGVSQSPRYKVAKRGQDVALRCDPISGHVSLFWYQQALGQGPEFLTYFQNEAQLDKSGLPSDRFFAERPEGSVSTLKIQRTQQEDSAVYLCASRDNRGGVNTEAFFGQGTRLTVV.

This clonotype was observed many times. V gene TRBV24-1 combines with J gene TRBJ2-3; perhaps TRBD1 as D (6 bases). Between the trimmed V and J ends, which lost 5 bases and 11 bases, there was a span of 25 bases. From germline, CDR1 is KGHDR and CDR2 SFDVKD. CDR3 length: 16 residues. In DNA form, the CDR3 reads TGTGCCACCAGTGTCAAACAGGGCCCTCACGCTGGAGGGCAGTATTTT. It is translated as CATSVKQGPHAGGQYF.

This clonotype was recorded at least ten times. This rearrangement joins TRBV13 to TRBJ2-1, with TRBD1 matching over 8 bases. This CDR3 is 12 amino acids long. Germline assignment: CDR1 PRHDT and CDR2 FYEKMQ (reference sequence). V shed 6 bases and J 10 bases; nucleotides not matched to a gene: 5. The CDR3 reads CASSSRTGEQFF. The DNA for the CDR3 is TGTGCCAGCAGTTCACGGACAGGGGAGCAGTTCTTC.

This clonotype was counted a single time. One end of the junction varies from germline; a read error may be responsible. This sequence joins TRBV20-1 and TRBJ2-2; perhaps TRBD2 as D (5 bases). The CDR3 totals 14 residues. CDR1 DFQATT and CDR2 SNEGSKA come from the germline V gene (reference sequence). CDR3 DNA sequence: TGCAGTGCCGATAGCGTTTCGAACACCGGGGAGCTGCTTTTT. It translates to CSADSVSNTGELLF.

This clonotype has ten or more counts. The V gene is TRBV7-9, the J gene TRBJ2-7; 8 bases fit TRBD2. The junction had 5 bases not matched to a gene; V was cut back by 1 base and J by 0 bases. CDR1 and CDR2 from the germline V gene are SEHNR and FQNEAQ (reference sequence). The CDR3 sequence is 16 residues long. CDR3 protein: CASSLGTSGFSYEQYF. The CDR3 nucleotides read TGTGCCAGCAGCTTAGGAACTAGCGGATTCTCCTACGAGCAGTACTTC.